Following are 6 T cell receptor beta chains from one sample sequenced in a study of blood T cells in healthy people across ages. Primed by a sample-barcoded 5' primer and a J-beta primer mix, a second PCR proceeded for about 6 to 12 cycles. MiXCR was run by TCRdb on the 5' RACE reads, yielding one entry per CDR3 protein. Of around 750,000 distinct CDR3 sequences in the sample, around half were seen once. The source material was blood. The source of these receptors is an elderly man in good health.

This rearrangement joins TRBV19 to TRBJ2-2; 7 bases are a match to TRBD1. The V and J ends lost 8 bases and 8 bases, in that order; junction bases with no gene match: 14. Germline-derived CDR1 and CDR2 are LNHDA and SQIVND (reference sequence). This CDR3 is 15 amino acids long. This CDR3 reads CASQTGSPLEGELFF. CDR3 nucleotide sequence: TGTGCCAGTCAGACAGGGTCCCCTTTGGAGGGGGAGCTGTTTTTT.

The chain combines TRBV20-1 with TRBJ2-4; 8 bases line up with TRBD1. The closer fit of TRBJ2-7 to the DNA end suggests the J call may be wrong. Germline CDR1 and CDR2: DFQATT and SNEGSKA (reference sequence). The CDR3 extends over 14 amino acids. CDR3 nucleotide sequence: TGCAGTGCTAGTTTTAGACAGGGGATATACGAGCAGTACTTC. Translation gives CSASFRQGIYEQYF.

In its sample, this clonotype was seen many times. The gene calls are TRBV14 and TRBJ2-5; 9 positions match TRBD2. Germline V gives CDR1 SGHDN, CDR2 FVKESK. Trimming removed 6 bases from V and 11 bases from J; junction bases left unmatched: 16. This CDR3 comprises 15 residues. The CDR3: CASSYMTSGIDEQYF. The CDR3 DNA sequence: TGTGCCAGCAGTTATATGACTAGCGGTATCGATGAGCAGTACTTC.

The chain employs TRBV27 and TRBJ2-6; TRBD2 might be the D (5 bases). Per the germline V gene, CDR1 is MNHEY and CDR2 is SMNVEV (reference sequence). Deletions cut 6 bases from V and 3 bases from J, with 21 bases between. This CDR3 has 18 amino acids. CDR3 coding DNA: TGTGCCAGCAGCCGTCCGGCGGGCGGAGGTTATGGGGCCAACGTCCTGACTTTC. Translating gives CASSRPAGGGYGANVLTF.

The chain links TRBV5-6 to TRBJ1-2, with D possibly matching TRBD1 (6 bases). Per the germline V gene, CDR1 is SGHDT and CDR2 is YYEEEE. There are 16 residues in the CDR3. V was pared by 3 bases and J by 0 bases, with 15 bases between. CDR3 sequence (DNA): TGTGCCAGCAGCTCGGGGGGCCTCAGGACTAACTATGGCTACACCTTC. This encodes CASSSGGLRTNYGYTF.

The chain links TRBV25-1 to TRBJ2-3; TRBD2 matches at 10 bases. Germline CDR1 reads MGHDK; CDR2 reads SYGVNS. The CDR3 runs 17 residues. J was trimmed by 14 bases and V by 7 bases; bases with no gene match: 24. The CDR3 spells CASTRWGLAIRHRYAYF. CDR3 nucleotide sequence: TGTGCCAGCACCCGATGGGGACTAGCGATTAGGCACAGATACGCGTATTTT.